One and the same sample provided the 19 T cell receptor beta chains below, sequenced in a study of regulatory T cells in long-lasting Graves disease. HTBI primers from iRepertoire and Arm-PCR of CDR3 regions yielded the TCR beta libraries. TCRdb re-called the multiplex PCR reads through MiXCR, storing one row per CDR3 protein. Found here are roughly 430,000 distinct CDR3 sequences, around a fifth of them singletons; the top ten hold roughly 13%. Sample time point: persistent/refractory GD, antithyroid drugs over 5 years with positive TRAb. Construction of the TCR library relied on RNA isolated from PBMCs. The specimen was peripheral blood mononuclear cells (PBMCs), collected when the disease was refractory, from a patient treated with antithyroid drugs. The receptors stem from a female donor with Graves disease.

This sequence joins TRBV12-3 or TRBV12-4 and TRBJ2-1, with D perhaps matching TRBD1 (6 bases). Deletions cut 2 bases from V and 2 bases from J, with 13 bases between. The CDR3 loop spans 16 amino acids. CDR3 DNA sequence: TGTGCCAGCAGTTTACAATCTCAGGGGACCTACAATGAGCAGTTCTTC. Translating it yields CASSLQSQGTYNEQFF.

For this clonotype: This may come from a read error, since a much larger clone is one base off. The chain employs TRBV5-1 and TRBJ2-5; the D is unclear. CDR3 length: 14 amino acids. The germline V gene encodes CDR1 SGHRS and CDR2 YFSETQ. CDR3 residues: CASSLSQPQGTQYF. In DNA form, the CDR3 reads TGCGCCAGCAGCTTGTCGCAGCCACAAGGGACCCAGTACTTC. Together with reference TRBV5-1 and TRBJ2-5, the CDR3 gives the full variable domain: KAGVTQTPRYLIKTRGQQVTLSCSPISGHRSVSWYQQTPGQGLQFLFEYFSETQRNKGNFPGRFSGRQFSNSRSEMNVSTLELGDSALYLCASSLSQPQGTQYFGPGTRLLVL.

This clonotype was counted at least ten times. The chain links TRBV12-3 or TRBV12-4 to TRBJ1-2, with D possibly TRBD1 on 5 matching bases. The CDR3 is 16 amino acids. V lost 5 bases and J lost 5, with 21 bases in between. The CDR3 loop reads CASSLTGPDSMYGYTF. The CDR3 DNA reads TGTGCCAGCAGTCTTACGGGCCCCGACAGCATGTATGGCTACACCTTC.

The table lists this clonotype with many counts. The CDR3 sequence: CASSIDEQYF. CDR3 nucleotide sequence: TGTGCCAGCAGTATAGACGAGCAGTACTTC. The rearrangement joins TRBV28 to TRBJ2-7, with D unclear. The CDR3 covers 10 residues. Germline CDR1 and CDR2: MDHEN and SYDVKM. V gave up 5 bases and J gave up 5 bases, with 4 bases separating them.

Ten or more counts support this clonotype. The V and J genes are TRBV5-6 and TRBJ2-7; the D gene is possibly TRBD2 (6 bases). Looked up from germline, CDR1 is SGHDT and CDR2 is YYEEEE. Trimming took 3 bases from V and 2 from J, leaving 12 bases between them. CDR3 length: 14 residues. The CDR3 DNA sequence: TGTGCCAGCAGCTCGGACTATCGACCCTACGAGCAGTACTTC. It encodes CASSSDYRPYEQYF.

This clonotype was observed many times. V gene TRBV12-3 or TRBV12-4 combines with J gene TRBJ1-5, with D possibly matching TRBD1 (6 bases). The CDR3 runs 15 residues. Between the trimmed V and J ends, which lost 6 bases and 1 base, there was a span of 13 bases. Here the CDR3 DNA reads TGTGCCAGCAGCGCCCGAGGGGGAAGCAATCAGCCCCAGCATTTT. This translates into CASSARGGSNQPQHF.

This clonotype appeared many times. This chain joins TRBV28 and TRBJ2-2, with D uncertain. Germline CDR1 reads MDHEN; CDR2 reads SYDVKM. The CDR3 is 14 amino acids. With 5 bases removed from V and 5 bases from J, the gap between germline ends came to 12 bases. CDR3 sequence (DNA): TGTGCCAGCAGTCCGACCCCGCCTACCGGGGAGCTGTTTTTT. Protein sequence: CASSPTPPTGELFF.

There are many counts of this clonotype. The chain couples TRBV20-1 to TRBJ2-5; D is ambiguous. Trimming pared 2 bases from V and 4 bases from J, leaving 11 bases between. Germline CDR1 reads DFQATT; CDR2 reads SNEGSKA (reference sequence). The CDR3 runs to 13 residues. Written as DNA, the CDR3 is TGCAGTGCTAGACCCGATGTGCGAGAGACCCAGTACTTC. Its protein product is CSARPDVRETQYF.

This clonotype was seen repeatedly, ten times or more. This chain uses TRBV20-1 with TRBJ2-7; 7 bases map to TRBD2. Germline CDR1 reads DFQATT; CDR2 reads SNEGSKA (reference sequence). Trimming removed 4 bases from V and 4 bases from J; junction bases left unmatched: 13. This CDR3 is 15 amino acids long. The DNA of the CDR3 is TGCAGTGCTATTTGGGGGGGAGGAGGTAGTTACGAGCAGTACTTC. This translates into CSAIWGGGGSYEQYF.

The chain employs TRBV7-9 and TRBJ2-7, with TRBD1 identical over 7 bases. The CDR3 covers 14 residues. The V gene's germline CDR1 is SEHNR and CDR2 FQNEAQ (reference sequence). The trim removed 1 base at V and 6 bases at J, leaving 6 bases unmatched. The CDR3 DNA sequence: TGTGCCAGCAGCTTAGAGGACACAGGGGTCGAGCAGTACTTC. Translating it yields CASSLEDTGVEQYF.

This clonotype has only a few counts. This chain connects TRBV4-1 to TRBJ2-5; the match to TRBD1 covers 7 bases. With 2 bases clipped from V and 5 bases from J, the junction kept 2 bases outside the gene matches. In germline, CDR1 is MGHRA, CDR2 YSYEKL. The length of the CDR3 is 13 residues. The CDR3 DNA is TGCGCCAGCAGCCAACCGGGACAGGAGACCCAGTACTTC. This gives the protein CASSQPGQETQYF.

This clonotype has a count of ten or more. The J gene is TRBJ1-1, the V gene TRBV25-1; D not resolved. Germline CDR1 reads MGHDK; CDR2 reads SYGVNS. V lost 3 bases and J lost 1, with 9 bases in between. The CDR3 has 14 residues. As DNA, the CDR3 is TGTGCCAGCAGTGACCCCGGCGGGAACACTGAAGCTTTCTTT. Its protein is CASSDPGGNTEAFF.

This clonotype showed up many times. Written as DNA, the CDR3 is TGTGCCAGCAGCCGGATCCGGGGCTACACCTTC. Residues: CASSRIRGYTF. The chain links TRBV5-6 to TRBJ1-2, with D hard to call. V was cut by 4 bases and J by 8 bases, with 9 bases left in between. The CDR3 is made up of 11 amino acids. Germline V gene data show CDR1 as SGHDT and CDR2 as YYEEEE.

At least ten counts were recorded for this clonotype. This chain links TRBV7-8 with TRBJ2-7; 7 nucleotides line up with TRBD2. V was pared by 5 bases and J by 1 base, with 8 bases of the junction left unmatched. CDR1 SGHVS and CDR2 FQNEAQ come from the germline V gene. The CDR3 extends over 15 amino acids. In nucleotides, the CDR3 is TGTGCCAGCAGCCTTATGGCGGGAGTTTCCTACGAGCAGTACTTC. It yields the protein CASSLMAGVSYEQYF.

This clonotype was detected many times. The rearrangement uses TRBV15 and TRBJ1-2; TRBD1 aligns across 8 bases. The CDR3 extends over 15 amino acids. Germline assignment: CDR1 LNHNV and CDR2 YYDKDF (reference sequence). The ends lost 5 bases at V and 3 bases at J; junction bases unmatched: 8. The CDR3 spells CATSGHPGQDYGYTF. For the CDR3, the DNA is TGTGCCACCAGCGGTCACCCGGGACAGGACTATGGCTACACCTTC.

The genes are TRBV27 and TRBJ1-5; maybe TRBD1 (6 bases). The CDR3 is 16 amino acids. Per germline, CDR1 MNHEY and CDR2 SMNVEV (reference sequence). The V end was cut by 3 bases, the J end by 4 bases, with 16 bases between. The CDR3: CASSFIQGGINQPQHF. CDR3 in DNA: TGTGCCAGCAGTTTCATACAGGGTGGGATTAATCAGCCCCAGCATTTT.

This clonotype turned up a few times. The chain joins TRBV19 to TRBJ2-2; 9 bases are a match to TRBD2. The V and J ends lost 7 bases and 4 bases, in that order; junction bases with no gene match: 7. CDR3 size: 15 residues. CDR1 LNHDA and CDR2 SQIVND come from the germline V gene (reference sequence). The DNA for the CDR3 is TGTGCCAGTATCGGGACTAGCAGCTTCACCGGGGAGCTGTTTTTT. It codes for CASIGTSSFTGELFF.

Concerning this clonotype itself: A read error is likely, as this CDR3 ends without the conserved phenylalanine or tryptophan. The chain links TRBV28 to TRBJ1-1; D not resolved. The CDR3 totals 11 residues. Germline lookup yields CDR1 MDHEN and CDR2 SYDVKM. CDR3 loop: CASKENTEAFL. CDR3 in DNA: TGTGCCAGCAAAGAGAACACTGAGGCTTTCCTT.

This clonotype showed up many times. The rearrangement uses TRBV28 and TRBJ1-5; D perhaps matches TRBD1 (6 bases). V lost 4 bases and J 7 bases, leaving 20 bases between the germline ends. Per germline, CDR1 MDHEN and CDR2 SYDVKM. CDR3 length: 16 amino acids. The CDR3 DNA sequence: TGTGCCAGCAGTTATGAGGGGAGGGGGGCCGGCCAGCCCCAGCATTTT. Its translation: CASSYEGRGAGQPQHF. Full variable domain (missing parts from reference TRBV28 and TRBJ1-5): DVKVTQSSRYLVKRTGEKVFLECVQDMDHENMFWYRQDPGLGLRLIYFSYDVKMKEKGDIPEGYSVSREKKERFSLILESASTNQTSMYLCASSYEGRGAGQPQHFGDGTRLSIL.